One and the same sample provided the 10 T cell receptor beta chains below, sequenced in a study of cytomegalovirus exposure and HLA in healthy donors. Use of 60 Vbeta and 13 Jbeta primers characterized the PCR. Sequencing used immunoSEQ multiplex PCR; TCRdb keeps in-frame clones, though not all of them. The repertoire holds about 140,000 clones, with around 79% as singletons. Material: PBMCs. These receptors all come from a male donor in good health and CMV-seronegative.

The V and J genes are TRBV9 and TRBJ2-1, with 9 bases that match TRBD1. Trimming cost V 3 bases and J 3 bases; bases outside gene matches: 7. The germline V gene encodes CDR1 SGDLS and CDR2 YYNGEE. CDR3 length: 16 amino acids. The CDR3 is CASSDEGTGIYNEQFF. The CDR3, as DNA: TGTGCCAGCAGCGATGAGGGGACAGGGATCTACAATGAGCAGTTCTTC.

This chain joins TRBV9 and TRBJ2-7; 7 bases agree with TRBD2. This CDR3 region has 14 residues. V dropped 4 bases and J dropped 3; count of bases not matched to a gene: 7. In germline, CDR1 is SGDLS, CDR2 YYNGEE. CDR3 region: CASSPHPSGYEQYF. Here the CDR3 DNA reads TGTGCCAGCAGCCCTCACCCTAGCGGCTACGAGCAGTACTTC.

This clone turned up a few times. The chain is built from TRBV27 and TRBJ1-4; TRBD1 is a possible D gene (6 bases). Between the trimmed V and J ends, which lost 4 bases and 6 bases, there was a span of 12 bases. Germline CDR1 reads MNHEY; CDR2 reads SMNVEV (reference sequence). The CDR3 is made up of 14 amino acids. CDR3 nucleotide sequence: TGTGCCAGCAGTTCACGGGACACCTATGAAAAACTGTTTTTT. Residues: CASSSRDTYEKLFF.

This rearrangement joins TRBV25-1 to TRBJ1-2, with 8 bases identical to TRBD1. The CDR3 contains 12 residues. Germline CDR1 is MGHDK and CDR2 is SYGVNS. V was pared by 10 bases and J by 6 bases, with 7 bases of the junction left unmatched. The CDR3 loop is CATSTGVDGYTF. The CDR3 DNA is TGTGCCACTTCGACAGGGGTAGATGGCTACACCTTC.

The chain carries TRBV9 and TRBJ2-1, with 10 bases aligning to TRBD2. After removal of 1 base from V and 4 bases from J, the junction contained 2 bases not matched to a gene. From germline, CDR1 is SGDLS and CDR2 YYNGEE. This CDR3 has 15 amino acids. This chain's CDR3 is CASSVLAGGYNEQFF. The CDR3 DNA follows: TGTGCCAGCAGCGTATTAGCGGGGGGATACAATGAGCAGTTCTTC.

This rearrangement joins TRBV5-1 to TRBJ2-1, with a weak D call TRBD1 (6 bases). Trimming removed 0 bases from V and 4 bases from J, with 20 bases in between. CDR3 length equals 18 residues. Germline V gene sequence: CDR1 SGHRS, CDR2 YFSETQ. The CDR3 here is CASSLGARGQLNYNEQFF. The CDR3 DNA follows: TGCGCCAGCAGCTTGGGGGCCCGTGGACAGTTGAATTACAATGAGCAGTTCTTC.

The chain combines TRBV10-1 with TRBJ1-1, with a possible D match to TRBD1 (5 bases). The germline V and J ends were trimmed by 4 bases and 0 bases, with 9 bases remaining between them. This CDR3 region has 14 residues. The V gene's germline CDR1 is WNHNN and CDR2 SYGVQD (reference sequence). The CDR3 loop reads CASSGGAMNTEAFF. CDR3 bases: TGCGCCAGCAGTGGTGGGGCTATGAACACTGAAGCTTTCTTT.

The rearrangement joins TRBV27 to TRBJ2-3; 8 nucleotides match TRBD2. CDR1 and CDR2 (germline): MNHEY, SMNVEV (reference sequence). The CDR3 sequence is 16 residues long. V dropped 6 bases and J dropped 0; count of bases not matched to a gene: 8. CDR3 coding DNA: TGTGCCAGCAGCTCCCTACTAGCGGAAAGCACAGATACGCAGTATTTT. Its protein is CASSSLLAESTDTQYF.

CDR3 protein: CAWDRQGTEAFF. DNA for the CDR3: TGTGCCTGGGACCGACAGGGCACTGAAGCTTTCTTT. V is TRBV30 and J is TRBJ1-1; 7 bases are shared with TRBD1. Germline V gene sequence: CDR1 GTSNPN, CDR2 SVGIG (reference sequence). This CDR3 region has 12 residues. Trimming cost V 5 bases and J 4 bases; bases outside gene matches: 4. Variable domain in full (rest from reference TRBV30 and TRBJ1-1): SQTIHQWPATLVQPVGSPLSLECTVEGTSNPNLYWYRQAAGRGLQLLFYSVGIGQISSEVPQNLSASRPQDRQFILSSKKLLLSDSGFYLCAWDRQGTEAFFGQGTRLTVV.

The V call is TRBV5-1, the J call TRBJ2-7, with 7 bases lining up with TRBD1. The CDR3 spans 14 residues. Germline CDR1 is SGHRS and CDR2 is YFSETQ. Unmatched junction bases numbered 10, after V lost 4 bases and J lost 6 bases. The DNA of the CDR3 is TGCGCCAGCAGCCTAGCAGGGGGAGCGATCGAGCAGTACTTC. It translates to CASSLAGGAIEQYF.